Following are 23 T cell receptor beta chains from one sample sequenced in a study of shared clonotypes between healthy human individuals. Sequencing used immunoSEQ multiplex PCR; TCRdb keeps in-frame clones, though not all of them. The sample contains some 2.4 million clones, over 85% of which appear only once. The sample was naive CD4+ T cells from PBMCs. Subset reported: CD45RA+ positively selected. The receptors were gathered from a man younger than 35 in good health. Some clones in this sample may be carry-over from other donors' samples.

The rearrangement joins TRBV6-6 to TRBJ1-6; D uncertain. V was trimmed by 7 bases and J by 6 bases, leaving 16 bases between them. This CDR3 is built from 15 residues. CDR1 and CDR2 (germline): MNHNY, SVGAGI (reference sequence). In DNA, the CDR3 is TGTGCCAGCAATACCGCGGCTGGCCGTAATTCACCCCTCCACTTT. Translation gives CASNTAAGRNSPLHF.

In this sample, this clone turned up a few times. Distinct nucleotide sequences in the sample also encode this CDR3. The chain employs TRBV29-1 and TRBJ1-1, with TRBD1 matching 7 bases. This CDR3 comprises 13 residues. Trimming cost V 1 base and J 1 base; bases outside gene matches: 0. The germline CDR1 and CDR2 sequences are SQVTM and ANQGSEA. CDR3 in amino acids: CSVEGTGNTEAFF. The CDR3 DNA is TGCAGCGTTGAAGGGACAGGGAACACTGAAGCTTTCTTT.

This clone is a singleton in its sample. The sample has other DNA sequences that encode this CDR3 too. The chain uses TRBV18 and TRBJ1-1, with D unresolved. Deletions cut 6 bases from V and 1 base from J, with 9 bases between. In germline, CDR1 is KGHSH, CDR2 LQKENI. The CDR3 is made up of 13 amino acids. In nucleotides, the CDR3 is TGTGCCAGCTCGCCAAAAGGGAACACTGAAGCTTTCTTT. Translation gives CASSPKGNTEAFF.

The V call is TRBV9, the J call TRBJ2-7; 10 nucleotides agree with TRBD2. Germline V gene lookup returns CDR1 SGDLS and CDR2 YYNGEE. V lost 4 bases, J lost 6 bases, and 10 bases stayed unmatched. The CDR3 extends over 15 amino acids. CDR3 coding DNA: TGTGCCAGCAGCCCCCTTCGACTAGCGGGTAGCGAGCAGTACTTC. It is translated as CASSPLRLAGSEQYF.

Concerning this clone itself: This sample includes further DNA sequences coding for the same CDR3. The chain couples TRBV18 to TRBJ2-7; 12 nucleotides match TRBD1. V lost 6 bases to trimming and J lost 3 bases; unmatched junction nucleotides: 6. The CDR3 totals 15 residues. CDR1 is KGHSH and CDR2 is LQKENI in the germline V gene. The CDR3 nucleotides are TGTGCCAGCTCCCAAGGGACAGGGGGCGTCTACGAGCAGTACTTC. This sequence encodes CASSQGTGGVYEQYF.

V gene TRBV7-9 combines with J gene TRBJ2-7; D remains ambiguous. In germline, CDR1 is SEHNR, CDR2 FQNEAQ (reference sequence). Trimming took 5 bases from V and 4 from J, leaving 9 bases between them. The CDR3 has 12 residues. Here the CDR3 DNA reads TGTGCCAGCAGCCCAGGACGGTACGAGCAGTACTTC. Translated: CASSPGRYEQYF.

The chain carries TRBV7-3 and TRBJ1-3; no clear D. Trimming left V 9 bases short and J 5 bases short, with 5 bases between. This CDR3 has 10 amino acids. In germline, CDR1 is SGHTA, CDR2 FQGTGA. DNA of the CDR3: TGTGCCAGAAAACGAAACACCATATATTTT. It encodes CARKRNTIYF.

This chain links TRBV4-1 with TRBJ2-3; possibly TRBD2 for D (7 bases). This CDR3 has 18 amino acids. Trimming removed 2 bases from V and 3 bases from J, with 21 bases in between. Germline V gene lookup returns CDR1 MGHRA and CDR2 YSYEKL. For the CDR3, the DNA is TGCGCCAGCAGCCAACCCAGGTCGGGGGGCCGCTTTACAGATACGCAGTATTTT. Translating gives CASSQPRSGGRFTDTQYF.

The chain carries TRBV7-8 and TRBJ1-1; D not certain. Trimming cost V 1 base and J 0 bases, with 9 bases left between them. The CDR3 covers 15 residues. Germline CDR1 reads SGHVS; CDR2 reads FQNEAQ. This CDR3 reads CASSLDLNLNTEAFF. The CDR3 DNA reads TGTGCCAGCAGCTTAGATCTGAACCTGAACACTGAAGCTTTCTTT.

The rearrangement joins TRBV19 to TRBJ2-1, with D maybe TRBD2 (6 bases). Trimming left V 5 bases short and J 7 bases short, with 9 bases between. Germline-derived CDR1 and CDR2 are LNHDA and SQIVND (reference sequence). This CDR3 is 12 amino acids long. The CDR3 DNA reads TGTGCCAGTAGTCGGAGGGTTAATGAGCAGTTCTTC. Its protein is CASSRRVNEQFF.

On this clone: The sample holds other DNA sequences that translate to the same CDR3. J is TRBJ2-3 and V is TRBV7-3; D remains ambiguous. The CDR3 is made up of 13 amino acids. The germline V gene encodes CDR1 SGHTA and CDR2 FQGTGA. The V end was cut by 3 bases, the J end by 0 bases, with 4 bases between. Here the CDR3 reads CASSFSSTDTQYF. As DNA, the CDR3 is TGTGCCAGCAGCTTTTCCAGCACAGATACGCAGTATTTT.

This sequence joins TRBV5-4 and TRBJ2-3; 10 nucleotides agree with TRBD2. V shed 4 bases, J shed 5 bases, and the junction held 13 bases outside the gene matches. This CDR3 has 17 residues. Germline V lookup: CDR1 SGHNT, CDR2 YYREEE (reference sequence). The CDR3 sequence: CASSHSFASGREDTQYF. CDR3 coding DNA: TGTGCCAGCAGCCATTCTTTTGCTAGCGGGAGAGAAGATACGCAGTATTTT.

This chain links TRBV6-6 with TRBJ2-2; no firm D call. Germline loops: CDR1 MNHNY, CDR2 SVGAGI (reference sequence). The CDR3 consists of 14 residues. The V gene lost 0 bases and the J gene lost 7 bases, with 9 bases spanning the gap. Here the CDR3 DNA reads TGTGCCAGCAGTTACTCGCAGCATTACGGGGAGCTGTTTTTT. This gives the protein CASSYSQHYGELFF.

J is TRBJ2-1 and V is TRBV7-2; D uncertain. V lost 6 bases and J 5 bases, leaving 11 bases between the germline ends. There are 13 residues in the CDR3. CDR1 is SGHTA and CDR2 is FQGNSA in the germline V gene. Written as DNA, the CDR3 is TGTGCCAGCAGTTACTCCGCCGACAATGAGCAGTTCTTC. Its translation: CASSYSADNEQFF. Full variable domain (rest looked up from reference TRBV7-2 and TRBJ2-1): GAGVSQSPSNKVTEKGKDVELRCDPISGHTALYWYRQSLGQGLEFLIYFQGNSAPDKSGLPSDRFSAERTGGSVSTLTIQRTQQEDSAVYLCASSYSADNEQFFGPGTRLTVL.

This rearrangement joins TRBV4-2 to TRBJ1-1; the D is unclear. From germline, CDR1 is LGHNA and CDR2 YNFKEQ. CDR3 length: 16 residues. V was shortened by 1 base and J by 4 bases, with 16 bases between the two germline ends. The CDR3 DNA sequence: TGTGCCAGCAGCCAAGGGCCTTGGCAGGATGGCACTGAAGCTTTCTTT. As protein: CASSQGPWQDGTEAFF.

This clone occurred once. CDR3 sequence (DNA): TGTGCCAGCAGTTTATTAGCCCTCGGGAGGCGCAATCAGCCCCAGCATTTT. Its translation is CASSLLALGRRNQPQHF. This chain connects TRBV28 to TRBJ1-5; D remains unclear. The V gene's germline CDR1 is MDHEN and CDR2 SYDVKM. V shed 1 base and J shed 2 bases, with 15 bases lying between them. CDR3 length: 17 amino acids.

The chain recombines TRBV5-6 with TRBJ2-3, with D possibly TRBD2 on 6 matching bases. The CDR3 is made up of 14 amino acids. CDR1 is SGHDT, CDR2 YYEEEE, per germline. With 4 bases removed from V and 6 bases from J, the gap between germline ends came to 15 bases. CDR3 nucleotide sequence: TGTGCCAGCAGCCTCCCCCGCGGGGCTGATACGCAGTATTTT. Its translation is CASSLPRGADTQYF.

This rearrangement joins TRBV4-3 to TRBJ1-1; 10 bases line up with TRBD1. V gave up 1 base and J gave up 8 bases; unmatched junction bases: 4. In germline, CDR1 is LGHNA, CDR2 YSLEER. This CDR3 is built from 14 residues. The CDR3 is CASSQAGTGVEAFF. DNA for the CDR3: TGCGCCAGCAGCCAAGCCGGGACAGGGGTCGAAGCTTTCTTT.

V usage is TRBV14 and J usage is TRBJ2-1; 8 bases agree with TRBD2. J lost 7 bases, V lost 9 bases, and 11 bases had no gene match. This CDR3 comprises 14 residues. Germline loops: CDR1 SGHDN, CDR2 FVKESK. The CDR3 here is CARYEGTSRNEQFF. CDR3 bases: TGTGCCAGATATGAAGGGACTAGTCGGAATGAGCAGTTCTTC.

This chain joins TRBV7-3 and TRBJ2-7; possible D gene TRBD1, 6 bases. Per germline, CDR1 SGHTA and CDR2 FQGTGA. The CDR3 sequence is 14 residues long. V was shortened by 5 bases and J by 0 bases, with 11 bases between the two germline ends. Here the CDR3 DNA reads TGTGCCAGCAGCCCCCGGGACAACTCCTACGAGCAGTACTTC. Protein: CASSPRDNSYEQYF.

V usage is TRBV9 and J usage is TRBJ2-7, with unresolved D. The CDR3 extends over 13 amino acids. Germline V CDR1 and CDR2: SGDLS, YYNGEE. V lost 0 bases to trimming and J lost 2 bases, with 6 bases between them. DNA of the CDR3: TGTGCCAGCAGCGTAGATGGCACCTACGAGCAGTACTTC. It encodes CASSVDGTYEQYF. The whole variable domain, remainder taken from reference TRBV9 and TRBJ2-7, is DSGVTQTPKHLITATGQRVTLRCSPRSGDLSVYWYQQSLDQGLQFLIQYYNGEERAKGNILERFSAQQFPDLHSELNLSSLELGDSALYFCASSVDGTYEQYFGPGTRLTVT.

In DNA, the CDR3 is TGTGCCAGCAGCTCGGACATCTATGGCTACACCTTC. Translated: CASSSDIYGYTF. The chain couples TRBV11-2 to TRBJ1-2; a possible D gene is TRBD1 (5 bases). The germline V gene has CDR1 SGHAT and CDR2 FQNNGV. CDR3 length: 12 amino acids. Trimming took off 4 bases at V and 4 bases at J, with 7 bases between the two ends.

V usage is TRBV5-1 and J usage is TRBJ1-1; maybe TRBD1 (5 bases). V lost 0 bases, J lost 4 bases, and 16 bases lay in between. This CDR3 has 16 residues. Germline CDR1 reads SGHRS; CDR2 reads YFSETQ. CDR3 bases: TGCGCCAGCAGCTTGGCCGGGGCCCCAAGGGGCACTGAAGCTTTCTTT. Amino acids: CASSLAGAPRGTEAFF. The full variable domain, its missing parts supplied by reference TRBV5-1 and TRBJ1-1, is KAGVTQTPRYLIKTRGQQVTLSCSPISGHRSVSWYQQTPGQGLQFLFEYFSETQRNKGNFPGRFSGRQFSNSRSEMNVSTLELGDSALYLCASSLAGAPRGTEAFFGQGTRLTVV.